These T cell receptor beta chains were read from a single sample in a study of shared clonotypes between healthy human individuals. Clones were sequenced by immunoSEQ multiplex PCR, and TCRdb holds only the in-frame ones, with some missing. Of roughly 2.4 million clones detected, about 94% appear once; the ten largest clones hold approximately 0.13%. The sample was naive CD4+ T cells sorted from blood. Source of these receptors: a man aged 18 to 35 in good health. Both conserved end residues are part of each CDR3. Fields, in order: J gene, CDR3 length, clone size, V gene, D gene, CDR3 protein, CDR3 DNA. The D gene is left open where the match is weak. Only part of the rows carry a size: once, few, many, or a class if the clone is expanded.

J gene: TRBJ2-3
CDR3 length: 18
clone size: -
V gene: TRBV27
D gene: TRBD2
CDR3 protein: CASRIRASGGLSTDTQYF
CDR3 DNA: TGTGCCAGCAGGATTCGGGCTAGCGGGGGCCTTAGCACAGATACGCAGTATTTT

J gene: TRBJ1-1
CDR3 length: 15
clone size: -
V gene: TRBV6-6
D gene: -
CDR3 protein: CASSLPALVNTEAFF
CDR3 DNA: TGTGCCAGCAGTCTCCCCGCCCTAGTCAACACTGAAGCTTTCTTT

J gene: TRBJ1-1
CDR3 length: 12
clone size: -
V gene: TRBV10-3
D gene: -
CDR3 protein: CAIATRQEEAFF
CDR3 DNA: TGTGCCATCGCCACACGACAGGAAGAAGCTTTCTTT

J gene: TRBJ2-3
CDR3 length: 15
clone size: -
V gene: TRBV5-1
D gene: TRBD1
CDR3 protein: CASRVQGEITDTQYF
CDR3 DNA: TGCGCCAGCAGGGTTCAGGGGGAAATTACAGATACGCAGTATTTT

J gene: TRBJ2-7
CDR3 length: 17
clone size: -
V gene: TRBV18
D gene: TRBD2
CDR3 protein: CASSPARLADSSYEQYF
CDR3 DNA: TGTGCCAGCTCACCCGCTCGACTAGCGGATAGCTCCTACGAGCAGTACTTC

J gene: TRBJ2-1
CDR3 length: 14
clone size: -
V gene: TRBV21-1
D gene: -
CDR3 protein: CASSKAGAPNEQFF
CDR3 DNA: TGTGCCAGCAGCAAGGCGGGGGCGCCCAATGAGCAGTTCTTC

J gene: TRBJ2-1
CDR3 length: 14
clone size: -
V gene: TRBV5-1
D gene: TRBD2
CDR3 protein: CASSHSGTYNEQFF
CDR3 DNA: TGCGCCAGCAGCCATAGCGGGACCTACAATGAGCAGTTCTTC

J gene: TRBJ2-7
CDR3 length: 14
clone size: -
V gene: TRBV6-5
D gene: -
CDR3 protein: CASSYGGPSYEQYF
CDR3 DNA: TGTGCCAGCAGTTACGGCGGGCCCTCCTACGAGCAGTACTTC

J gene: TRBJ2-3
CDR3 length: 17
clone size: once
V gene: TRBV10-3
D gene: -
CDR3 protein: CAISELGPSATTDTQYF
CDR3 DNA: TGTGCCATCAGTGAGTTGGGGCCCTCCGCGACCACAGATACGCAGTATTTT

J gene: TRBJ1-2
CDR3 length: 12
clone size: -
V gene: TRBV7-2
D gene: TRBD1
CDR3 protein: CASSRDRVFYTF
CDR3 DNA: TGTGCCAGCAGCCGGGACAGGGTTTTCTACACCTTC

J gene: TRBJ2-5
CDR3 length: 16
clone size: once
V gene: TRBV9
D gene: TRBD2
CDR3 protein: CASSVGASGVQETQYF
CDR3 DNA: TGTGCCAGCAGCGTAGGCGCTAGCGGGGTTCAAGAGACCCAGTACTTC

J gene: TRBJ1-4
CDR3 length: 15
clone size: -
V gene: TRBV7-9
D gene: -
CDR3 protein: CASSRTGSIIEKLFF
CDR3 DNA: TGTGCCAGCAGCCGGACTGGCAGCATTATTGAAAAACTGTTTTTT

J gene: TRBJ2-1
CDR3 length: 15
clone size: -
V gene: TRBV6-1
D gene: -
CDR3 protein: CASIKRKLVYNEQFF
CDR3 DNA: TGTGCCAGCATTAAGAGAAAGTTAGTCTACAATGAGCAGTTCTTC

J gene: TRBJ2-7
CDR3 length: 14
clone size: -
V gene: TRBV19
D gene: -
CDR3 protein: CASRTQGRMYEQYF
CDR3 DNA: TGTGCCAGTAGAACCCAGGGGCGGATGTACGAGCAGTACTTC

J gene: TRBJ1-2
CDR3 length: 14
clone size: -
V gene: TRBV6-6
D gene: -
CDR3 protein: CASRVRRDNYGYTF
CDR3 DNA: TGTGCCAGCAGGGTACGTCGGGATAACTATGGCTACACCTTC

J gene: TRBJ2-7
CDR3 length: 13
clone size: -
V gene: TRBV6-5
D gene: TRBD1
CDR3 protein: CASGRGLRYEQYF
CDR3 DNA: TGTGCCAGCGGCAGGGGGCTCAGGTACGAGCAGTACTTC

J gene: TRBJ2-1
CDR3 length: 16
clone size: -
V gene: TRBV9
D gene: TRBD2
CDR3 protein: CASSWTSGSSYNEQFF
CDR3 DNA: TGTGCCAGCAGCTGGACTAGCGGGAGCTCCTACAATGAGCAGTTCTTC

J gene: TRBJ2-5
CDR3 length: 16
clone size: -
V gene: TRBV11-2
D gene: -
CDR3 protein: CASSLKGQSIQQTQYF
CDR3 DNA: TGTGCCAGCAGCTTAAAGGGTCAGAGTATCCAACAGACCCAGTACTTC

J gene: TRBJ1-2
CDR3 length: 15
clone size: -
V gene: TRBV5-1
D gene: -
CDR3 protein: CASSLDITGNYGYTF
CDR3 DNA: TGCGCCAGCAGCTTGGACATAACAGGGAACTATGGCTACACCTTC

J gene: TRBJ1-2
CDR3 length: 13
clone size: -
V gene: TRBV6-4
D gene: -
CDR3 protein: CASSQGPGYGYTF
CDR3 DNA: TGTGCCAGCTCGCAGGGGCCGGGCTATGGCTACACCTTC

J gene: TRBJ2-7
CDR3 length: 15
clone size: once
V gene: TRBV5-8
D gene: -
CDR3 protein: CATPGGGRVKNEQYF
CDR3 DNA: TGTGCCACCCCTGGAGGAGGCAGGGTAAAAAACGAGCAGTACTTC

J gene: TRBJ1-6
CDR3 length: 15
clone size: -
V gene: TRBV9
D gene: -
CDR3 protein: CASSVESRGVTPLHF
CDR3 DNA: TGTGCCAGCAGCGTAGAATCACGGGGGGTTACACCCCTCCACTTT

J gene: TRBJ2-2
CDR3 length: 17
clone size: -
V gene: TRBV5-1
D gene: -
CDR3 protein: CASSLLLASGNTGELFF
CDR3 DNA: TGCGCCAGCAGCTTGTTATTGGCGTCGGGTAACACCGGGGAGCTGTTTTTT

J gene: TRBJ1-4
CDR3 length: 15
clone size: -
V gene: TRBV7-9
D gene: -
CDR3 protein: CASSSQGATNEKLFF
CDR3 DNA: TGTGCCAGCAGCTCACAAGGAGCAACTAATGAAAAACTGTTTTTT

J gene: TRBJ1-1
CDR3 length: 13
clone size: -
V gene: TRBV7-9
D gene: -
CDR3 protein: CASSLWATTEAFF
CDR3 DNA: TGTGCCAGCAGCTTATGGGCGACCACTGAAGCTTTCTTT

J gene: TRBJ1-1
CDR3 length: 13
clone size: few
V gene: TRBV30
D gene: TRBD1
CDR3 protein: CAWGRQGDTEAFF
CDR3 DNA: TGTGCCTGGGGGAGACAGGGCGACACTGAAGCTTTCTTT

J gene: TRBJ1-1
CDR3 length: 17
clone size: -
V gene: TRBV29-1
D gene: TRBD1
CDR3 protein: CSVEVETGGILNTEAFF
CDR3 DNA: TGCAGCGTTGAAGTCGAGACAGGGGGAATTTTGAACACTGAAGCTTTCTTT

J gene: TRBJ1-6
CDR3 length: 13
clone size: -
V gene: TRBV25-1
D gene: -
CDR3 protein: CASSEQGNSPLHF
CDR3 DNA: TGTGCCAGCAGTGAACAGGGTAATTCACCCCTCCACTTT

J gene: TRBJ1-4
CDR3 length: 13
clone size: -
V gene: TRBV27
D gene: -
CDR3 protein: CASSWQEGEKLFF
CDR3 DNA: TGTGCCAGCAGTTGGCAGGAGGGCGAAAAACTGTTTTTT

J gene: TRBJ2-7
CDR3 length: 16
clone size: -
V gene: TRBV19
D gene: TRBD2
CDR3 protein: CASSIGGSGSLNEQYF
CDR3 DNA: TGTGCCAGTAGTATAGGAGGTAGCGGGAGTCTGAACGAGCAGTACTTC

J gene: TRBJ2-2
CDR3 length: 15
clone size: -
V gene: TRBV7-9
D gene: -
CDR3 protein: CASSLAGTNTGELFF
CDR3 DNA: TGTGCCAGCAGCTTAGCGGGTACGAACACCGGGGAGCTGTTTTTT

J gene: TRBJ1-2
CDR3 length: 13
clone size: -
V gene: TRBV19
D gene: TRBD1
CDR3 protein: CASSPQGSYGYTF
CDR3 DNA: TGTGCCAGTAGTCCACAGGGGAGCTATGGCTACACCTTC

J gene: TRBJ1-6
CDR3 length: 15
clone size: once
V gene: TRBV11-2
D gene: TRBD1
CDR3 protein: CASSGRDRGNSPLHF
CDR3 DNA: TGTGCCAGCAGCGGCCGGGACAGGGGGAATTCACCCCTCCACTTT

J gene: TRBJ2-7
CDR3 length: 15
clone size: -
V gene: TRBV7-2
D gene: -
CDR3 protein: CASSLAYGGSYEQYF
CDR3 DNA: TGTGCCAGCAGCTTAGCGTACGGCGGTTCCTACGAGCAGTACTTC

J gene: TRBJ2-7
CDR3 length: 13
clone size: -
V gene: TRBV30
D gene: -
CDR3 protein: CAWRRAGGYEQYF
CDR3 DNA: TGTGCCTGGAGACGGGCGGGCGGCTACGAGCAGTACTTC

J gene: TRBJ2-7
CDR3 length: 16
clone size: once
V gene: TRBV7-2
D gene: TRBD1
CDR3 protein: CASSLVSRTGSYEQYF
CDR3 DNA: TGTGCCAGCAGCTTAGTTTCTAGGACAGGAAGCTACGAGCAGTACTTC

J gene: TRBJ2-5
CDR3 length: 14
clone size: -
V gene: TRBV2
D gene: TRBD1
CDR3 protein: CASKTGMGQETQYF
CDR3 DNA: TGTGCCAGTAAGACAGGGATGGGGCAAGAGACCCAGTACTTC